This TCR beta chain came from a study of patients and donors after allogeneic stem cell transplantation. Trimming took 5 bases from V and 10 from J; bases not matched to a gene: 11. CDR1 MDHEN and CDR2 SYDVKM come from the germline V gene. The CDR3 contains 14 residues. From the RT-PCR reads, TCRdb called clonotypes with MiXCR, one entry per CDR3 protein. There are 190,000 or so distinct CDR3 sequences in the sample; around 41% occur only once, and around 10% lies in the top ten. The V and J genes are TRBV28 and TRBJ2-7, with 10 bases lining up with TRBD1. The clonotype was recovered from a human donor who was either an allogeneic HSCT recipient or a stem cell or donor lymphocyte infusion donor (not recorded which). It is not recorded whose cells these are; they may come from a transplant donor. The sample taken for sequencing was blood, either unsorted or a sorted T cell fraction (not recorded which). Here the CDR3 reads CASSLVPGQGRQYF. The CDR3 DNA sequence: TGTGCCAGCAGTCTAGTTCCGGGACAGGGGAGACAGTACTTC.